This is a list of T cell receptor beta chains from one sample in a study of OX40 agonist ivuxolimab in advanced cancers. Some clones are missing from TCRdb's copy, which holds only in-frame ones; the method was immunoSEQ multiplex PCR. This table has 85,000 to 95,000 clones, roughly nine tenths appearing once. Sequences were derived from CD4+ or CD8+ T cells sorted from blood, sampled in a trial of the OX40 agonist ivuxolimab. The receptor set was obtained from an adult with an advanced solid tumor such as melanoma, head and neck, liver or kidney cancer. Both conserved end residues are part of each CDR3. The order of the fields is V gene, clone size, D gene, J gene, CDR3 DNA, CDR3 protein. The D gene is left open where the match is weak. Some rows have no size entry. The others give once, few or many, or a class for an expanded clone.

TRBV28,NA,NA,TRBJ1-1,TGTGCCAGCAGCCAGCAACAGGCACCTGAAGCTTTCTTT,CASSQQQAPEAFF
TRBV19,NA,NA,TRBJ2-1,TGTGCCAGTAGTATGGGTGTCTCCAATGAGCAGTTCTTC,CASSMGVSNEQFF
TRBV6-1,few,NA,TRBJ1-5,TGTGCCAGCGAGTTTCAAGAAGGGAATCAGCCCCAGCATTTT,CASEFQEGNQPQHF
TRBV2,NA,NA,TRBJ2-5,TGTGCCAGCAGTGATTTAGGTTACCAAGAGACCCAGTACTTC,CASSDLGYQETQYF
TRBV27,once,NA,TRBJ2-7,TGTGCCAGCAGACGGGGGCCAAGGGCCTACGAGCAGTACTTC,CASRRGPRAYEQYF
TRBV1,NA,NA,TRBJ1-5,TGCACCAGCAGCCCGAACCTCCTACAGGACAGGGGAGGACAGCCCCAGCATTTT,CTSSPNLLQDRGGQPQHF
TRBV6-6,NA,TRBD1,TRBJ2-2,TGTGCCAGCAGCCTGGGACAGAAGAACACCGGGGAGCTGTTTTTT,CASSLGQKNTGELFF
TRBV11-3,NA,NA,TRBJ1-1,TGTGCCAGCAGCTTGGAAACAGGTTCCACTGAAGCTTTCTTT,CASSLETGSTEAFF
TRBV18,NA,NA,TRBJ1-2,TGTGCCAGCTCACCACCGGGGCTAGGCAAGAACTATGGCTACACCTTC,CASSPPGLGKNYGYTF
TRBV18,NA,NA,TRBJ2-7,TGTGCCAGCTCACCAGGGCAGGGGTCCTACGAGCAGTACTTC,CASSPGQGSYEQYF
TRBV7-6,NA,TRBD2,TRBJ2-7,TGTGCCAGCAGCATTCTGGCTAGCGGATCTTCCTACGAGCAGTACTTC,CASSILASGSSYEQYF
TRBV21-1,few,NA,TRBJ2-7,TGTGCCAACTTAGAGCAGTACTTC,CANLEQYF
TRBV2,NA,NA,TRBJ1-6,TGTGCCAGCAGGGACCATAATTCACCCCTCCACTTT,CASRDHNSPLHF
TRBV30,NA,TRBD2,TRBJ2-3,TGTGCCTGGAGTAGAGCGGGAGTCACAGATACGCAGTATTTT,CAWSRAGVTDTQYF
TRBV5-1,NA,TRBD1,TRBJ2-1,TGCGCCAGCAGCCTGACAGGGCGCGACAATGAGCAGTTCTTC,CASSLTGRDNEQFF
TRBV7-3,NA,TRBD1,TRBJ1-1,TGTGCCAGCAGCTCCGACAGGGACACTGAAGCTTTCTTT,CASSSDRDTEAFF
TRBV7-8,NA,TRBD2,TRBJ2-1,TGTGCCAGCAGCTTAGCTGGGGTAGCGGGGGACAATGAGCAGTTCTTC,CASSLAGVAGDNEQFF
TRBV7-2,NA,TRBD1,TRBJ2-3,TGTGCCAGCAGCTTAGCACCAGGACAGGGGGCAAGAGATACGCAGTATTTT,CASSLAPGQGARDTQYF
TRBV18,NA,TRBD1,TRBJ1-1,TGTGCCAGCTCAGCTACAGGGGCTAACACTGAAGCTTTCTTT,CASSATGANTEAFF
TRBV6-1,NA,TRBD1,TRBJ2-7,TGTGCCAGCAGTTGGGACAGAGCCGAGCAGTACTTC,CASSWDRAEQYF
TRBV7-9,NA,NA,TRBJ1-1,TGTGCCAGCAGCTCAGGTTATATGAACACTGAAGCTTTCTTT,CASSSGYMNTEAFF
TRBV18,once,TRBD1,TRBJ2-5,TGTGCCAGCTCACCACGCTCGACAGGGGAAGAGCAGTACTTC,CASSPRSTGEEQYF
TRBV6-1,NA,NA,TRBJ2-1,TGTGCCAGCAGCGGTTGGAACGCTAATGAGCAGTTCTTC,CASSGWNANEQFF
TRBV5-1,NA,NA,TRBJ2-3,TGCGCCAGCAGCGCCACCTTAGATACGCAGTATTTT,CASSATLDTQYF
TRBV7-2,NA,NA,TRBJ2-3,TGTGCCAGCAGCTCTATGTCCGGGGCAGATACGCAGTATTTT,CASSSMSGADTQYF
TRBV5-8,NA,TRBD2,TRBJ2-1,TGTGCCAGCAGCCCGAGCGGGAGATATGAGCAGTTCTTC,CASSPSGRYEQFF
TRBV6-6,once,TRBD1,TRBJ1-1,TGTGCCAGCAGCAGGGGGGACACTGAAGCTTTCTTT,CASSRGDTEAFF
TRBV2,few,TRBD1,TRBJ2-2,TGTGCCAGCCTGACAGGGCCGGCCGGGGAGCTGTTTTTT,CASLTGPAGELFF
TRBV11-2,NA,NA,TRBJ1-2,TGTGCCAGCGTTGAGGGGGGCTTAATGCCTGGCTACACCTTC,CASVEGGLMPGYTF
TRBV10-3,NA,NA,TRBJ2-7,TGTGCCATCAGGGGGGACGGGTACGGCTACGAGCAGTACTTC,CAIRGDGYGYEQYF
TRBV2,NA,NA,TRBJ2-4,TGTGCCAGCAGTACCAGTAGATACATTCAGTACTTC,CASSTSRYIQYF
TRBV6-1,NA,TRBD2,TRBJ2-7,TGTGCCAGCAGTAAGCAGCGGGAGGGTTACGAGCAGTACTTC,CASSKQREGYEQYF
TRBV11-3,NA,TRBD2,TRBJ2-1,TGTGCCAGCAGCTTAGATCCATGGGGACTAAGCTCCTACAATGAGCAGTTCTTC,CASSLDPWGLSSYNEQFF
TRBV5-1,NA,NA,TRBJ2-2,TGCGCCAGCAGCTGGGGGAGCGCCTGGGAGCTGTTTTTT,CASSWGSAWELFF
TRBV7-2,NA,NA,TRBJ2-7,TGTGCCAGCAGCTTTATAAGGGAGCAGTACTTC,CASSFIREQYF
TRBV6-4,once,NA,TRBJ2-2,TGTGCCAGCAGAATTGGGCCGAACACCGGGGAGCTGTTTTTT,CASRIGPNTGELFF
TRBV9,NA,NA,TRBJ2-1,TGTGCCAGCAGCGTATGGGCTAGCGCCTACAATGAGCAGTTCTTC,CASSVWASAYNEQFF